A single sample is the source of the 18 T cell receptor beta chains below, sequenced in a study of shared clonotypes between healthy human individuals. The table came from immunoSEQ multiplex PCR; TCRdb's copy has only in-frame clones and leaves some out. Of fewer than 700,000 clones in the sample, around three quarters are singletons; the top ten hold approximately 12%. Material: PBMCs. The receptor set was obtained from a woman between 40 and 55 years old in good health. Some clones in this sample may be carry-over from other donors' samples.

The V call is TRBV5-4, the J call TRBJ1-2; 7 bases align to TRBD1. Germline CDR1 and CDR2: SGHNT and YYREEE (reference sequence). V was pared by 4 bases and J by 4 bases, with 7 bases of the junction left unmatched. The CDR3 contains 14 residues. The CDR3 reads CASSPTGSAYGYTF. The CDR3 nucleotides read TGTGCCAGCAGCCCGACAGGGTCGGCCTATGGCTACACCTTC.

The chain is built from TRBV19 and TRBJ2-5; D is unclear. The CDR3 length is 15 residues. The germline CDR1 and CDR2 sequences are LNHDA and SQIVND (reference sequence). V was shortened by 7 bases and J by 4 bases, with 19 bases between the two germline ends. CDR3 amino acids: CASNPQGLIGETQYF. The DNA for the CDR3 is TGTGCCAGTAACCCCCAAGGGTTGATAGGAGAGACCCAGTACTTC.

This chain uses TRBV28 with TRBJ2-1; TRBD2 matches at 10 bases. V dropped 6 bases and J dropped 2; count of bases not matched to a gene: 13. Looked up from germline, CDR1 is MDHEN and CDR2 is SYDVKM. The CDR3 has 18 amino acids. CDR3: CASSFDPLAGSPYNEQFF. DNA of the CDR3: TGTGCCAGCAGCTTTGACCCACTAGCGGGGAGCCCCTACAATGAGCAGTTCTTC. Full variable domain (remainder filled in from reference TRBV28 and TRBJ2-1): DVKVTQSSRYLVKRTGEKVFLECVQDMDHENMFWYRQDPGLGLRLIYFSYDVKMKEKGDIPEGYSVSREKKERFSLILESASTNQTSMYLCASSFDPLAGSPYNEQFFGPGTRLTVL.

The chain is built from TRBV7-9 and TRBJ2-2, with D maybe TRBD1 (6 bases). V was pared by 6 bases and J by 1 base, with 9 bases between. Germline V gene sequence: CDR1 SEHNR, CDR2 FQNEAQ (reference sequence). CDR3 size: 14 residues. The CDR3 bases are TGTGCCAGCAGAACGGGACAGAACACCGGGGAGCTGTTTTTT. Protein sequence: CASRTGQNTGELFF.

This chain connects TRBV9 to TRBJ2-1; the D is unclear. Trimming removed 0 bases from V and 5 bases from J, with 12 bases in between. Germline lookup yields CDR1 SGDLS and CDR2 YYNGEE. The CDR3 spans 15 residues. The DNA of the CDR3 is TGTGCCAGCAGCGTAGGAAGTAGCCGGAACAATGAGCAGTTCTTC. This translates into CASSVGSSRNNEQFF.

This clone was seen only once. This rearrangement joins TRBV5-4 to TRBJ2-5, with D possibly TRBD1 on 5 matching bases. The CDR3 has 13 residues. Trimming took off 1 base at V and 5 bases at J, with 9 bases between the two ends. CDR1 is SGHNT and CDR2 is YYREEE in the germline V gene (reference sequence). CDR3 region: CASSLRGPETQYF. CDR3 DNA sequence: TGTGCCAGCAGCTTGAGGGGCCCTGAGACCCAGTACTTC.

The chain is built from TRBV2 and TRBJ2-2; a possible D gene is TRBD2 (5 bases). V dropped 8 bases and J dropped 3 bases, with 13 bases sitting between them. The CDR3 length is 14 residues. Germline V gene sequence: CDR1 SNHLY, CDR2 FYNNEI. CDR3 in DNA: TGTGCCAGCCGGGCGGGCCCGGACACCGGGGAGCTGTTTTTT. It yields the protein CASRAGPDTGELFF.

The chain uses TRBV18 and TRBJ1-1; perhaps TRBD1 as D (6 bases). This CDR3 has 13 amino acids. V dropped 5 bases and J dropped 1 base, with 8 bases sitting between them. Per germline, CDR1 KGHSH and CDR2 LQKENI. The CDR3 DNA sequence: TGTGCCAGCTCAGGACAGAAGAACACTGAAGCTTTCTTT. It specifies CASSGQKNTEAFF.

The rearrangement links TRBV30 to TRBJ1-3, with unresolved D. V gave up 2 bases and J gave up 0 bases, with 8 bases separating them. This CDR3 spans 14 amino acids. CDR1 is GTSNPN, CDR2 SVGIG, per germline (reference sequence). The CDR3 spells CAWSYVSSGNTIYF. The CDR3 bases are TGTGCCTGGAGTTACGTCAGCTCTGGAAACACCATATATTTT.

The CDR3 reads CASRRAGSTDTQYF. DNA for the CDR3: TGTGCCAGCAGGAGAGCGGGAAGCACAGATACGCAGTATTTT. This chain joins TRBV6-5 and TRBJ2-3, with 7 bases matching TRBD2. The ends lost 6 bases at V and 0 bases at J; junction bases unmatched: 3. Per germline, CDR1 MNHEY and CDR2 SVGAGI. This CDR3 has 14 amino acids.

The rearrangement uses TRBV2 and TRBJ2-3; D remains unclear. The V end lost 0 bases, the J end lost 8 bases, and 9 bases lay between the germline ends. Per the germline V gene, CDR1 is SNHLY and CDR2 is FYNNEI. The CDR3 contains 13 residues. This chain's CDR3 is CASSEAVRVTQYF. The CDR3 coding sequence is TGTGCCAGCAGTGAAGCGGTCCGAGTTACGCAGTATTTT.

The chain joins TRBV15 to TRBJ2-7; D is possibly TRBD1 or TRBD2 (6 bases each). There are 14 residues in the CDR3. The V end was cut by 0 bases, the J end by 2 bases, with 8 bases between. Germline V CDR1 and CDR2: LNHNV, YYDKDF (reference sequence). The CDR3 here is CATSRDGGAYEQYF. CDR3 bases: TGTGCCACCAGCAGAGACGGGGGCGCCTACGAGCAGTACTTC.

The chain carries TRBV28 and TRBJ2-7, with 8 nucleotides matching TRBD2. CDR3 length equals 16 residues. Germline CDR1 is MDHEN and CDR2 is SYDVKM. V was clipped by 5 bases and J by 0 bases; unmatched bases: 9. DNA of the CDR3: TGTGCCAGCAGTCCCCCGTCTAGCGGGTACTCCTACGAGCAGTACTTC. Translation: CASSPPSSGYSYEQYF.

The chain recombines TRBV11-3 with TRBJ2-2, with D possibly matching TRBD2 (5 bases). The CDR3 extends over 15 amino acids. The V and J ends lost 5 bases and 5 bases respectively, with 15 bases between them. Germline loops: CDR1 SGHNT, CDR2 YENEEA. The CDR3 DNA reads TGTGCCAGCAGCACCACCCTAGCTGGGACCGGGGAGCTGTTTTTT. It codes for CASSTTLAGTGELFF.

In regard to this clone: Other nucleotide sequences from this sample produce the same CDR3. This rearrangement joins TRBV28 to TRBJ1-2, with no clear D. The V and J ends lost 3 bases and 5 bases respectively, with 4 bases between them. Germline lookup yields CDR1 MDHEN and CDR2 SYDVKM. CDR3 length: 11 amino acids. The CDR3 here is CASSFLYGYTF. CDR3 nucleotides: TGTGCCAGCAGTTTTTTGTATGGCTACACCTTC.

This clone appeared a few times. V and J are TRBV18 and TRBJ2-7; the D gene is possibly TRBD1 (7 bases). There are 15 residues in the CDR3. V was clipped by 4 bases and J by 3 bases, with 16 bases between them. Germline V lookup: CDR1 KGHSH, CDR2 LQKENI. The CDR3 bases are TGTGCCAGCTCACAGGGGGCCGGGGGTGGCTACGAGCAGTACTTC. Protein product: CASSQGAGGGYEQYF.

V usage is TRBV6-5 and J usage is TRBJ2-3, with 7 bases lining up with TRBD1. Losses at the gene ends were 8 bases for V and 2 bases for J; bases not matched to a gene: 7. The CDR3 extends over 14 amino acids. CDR1 is MNHEY and CDR2 is SVGAGI in the germline V gene. CDR3 in DNA: TGTGCCAGCCACCGGGACAGATACACAGATACGCAGTATTTT. Translated, it gives CASHRDRYTDTQYF.

This chain connects TRBV27 to TRBJ1-6; D unresolved. CDR1 is MNHEY and CDR2 is SMNVEV in the germline V gene (reference sequence). There are 16 residues in the CDR3. The V end lost 6 bases, the J end lost 0 bases, and 12 bases lay between the germline ends. In DNA, the CDR3 is TGTGCCAGCAGCAAGCAATTGGGCTCCTATAATTCACCCCTCCACTTT. Translating gives CASSKQLGSYNSPLHF.